This TCR beta chain was recorded in a study of T-cell reconstitution after alpha-beta-depleted transplantation in children. Preparation of the TCRbeta library involved a method that used unique molecular identifiers. MiXCR, applied by TCRdb to the PCR reads, yields one record per CDR3 protein. The sample lists 240,000 or so distinct CDR3 sequences, around 7.5% occurring once. This clonotype was recorded many times. The source is a male patient between 5 and 17 years old who had a stem cell transplant for acute lymphoblastic leukemia, so the T cells may come from the graft donor. The starting material was PBMCs, mostly from graft donor cells, obtained 180 days after TCRalphabeta/CD19-depleted stem cell transplant.

The chain's CDR3 is CASSSGLLSGANVLTF. In DNA, the CDR3 is TGCGCCAGCAGCTCGGGACTCCTCTCTGGGGCCAACGTCCTGACTTTC. The rearrangement joins TRBV5-1 to TRBJ2-6; D is possibly TRBD2 (6 bases). The CDR3 covers 16 residues. From germline, CDR1 is SGHRS and CDR2 YFSETQ. V was trimmed by 3 bases and J by 0 bases, leaving 10 bases between them.